The T cell receptor (beta chain) under discussion was sequenced for a study of CXCR3-negative and CXCR3-positive naive CD8 T cells. Study-wide results and limits: Naive cells that were CXCR3-negative or CXCR3-positive used TRBV-TRBJ genes alike, while memory cells diverged. Naive subsets did not differ in surface CD5, and TRB CDR3 properties served to infer TCR strength. CXCR3-negative naive cells had less hydrophobic TRB CDR3s than did CXCR3-positive naive cells. Fresh PBMCs served for most assays, and CXCR3 expression fell partially after cryopreservation.

Concerning this clonotype itself: Its target is unknown.

In preparing the TRB cDNA libraries, 5' RACE with UMI labels was used. TCRdb reprocessed the 5' RACE reads; each CDR3 protein has one entry and no DNA is given. This sample's table reports some 140,000 distinct CDR3 sequences. The CD45RO-CCR7+CD27+CD95- phenotype denoted naive CD8+ T cells. The germline CDR1 and CDR2 sequences are SGHDT and YYEEEE. The CDR3 is made up of 14 amino acids. Sequencing was performed on naive CXCR3+ CD8+ T cells from blood. Subset meaning: CD45RO-CCR7+CD27+CD95- naive CD8+ T cells expressing CXCR3 (TNR3+). The V gene is TRBV5-6, the J gene TRBJ2-1; TCRdb's D gene call, TRBD1, goes unchecked for lack of DNA. The TCR sequence derives from a human donor in good health. Some clones in this sample may be carry-over from other donors' samples. CDR3 protein: CASSLAAGVDEQFF.